The TCR beta chain described here comes from a study of shared clonotypes between healthy human individuals. Study summary: Aged 18 to 49, the donors were a couple of women and three men.

Assay execution proceeded at the deep level. About 28,000 T cell genomes, or around 300 ng DNA, went into replicate PCRs of unsorted PBMC. Data came from immunoSEQ multiplex PCR; TCRdb stores just in-frame clones and leaves some out. The top ten hold 10% to 15% of the sample, which has 400,000 to 500,000 clones, 76% seen once. The germline V gene encodes CDR1 SEHNR and CDR2 FQNEAQ (reference sequence). J was trimmed by 3 bases and V by 5 bases; bases with no gene match: 3. The CDR3 loop spans 14 amino acids. This clone was recorded many times. Distinct nucleotide sequences in the sample also encode this CDR3.

The clonotype originates from a woman aged 40 to 55 in good health. Some clones in this sample may be carry-over from other donors' samples. The chain recombines TRBV7-9 with TRBJ2-7, with 11 bases aligning to TRBD2. The material sequenced was PBMCs. The CDR3 spells CASSGGTSGYEQYF. The CDR3 DNA is TGTGCCAGCAGCGGAGGGACTAGCGGCTACGAGCAGTACTTC.